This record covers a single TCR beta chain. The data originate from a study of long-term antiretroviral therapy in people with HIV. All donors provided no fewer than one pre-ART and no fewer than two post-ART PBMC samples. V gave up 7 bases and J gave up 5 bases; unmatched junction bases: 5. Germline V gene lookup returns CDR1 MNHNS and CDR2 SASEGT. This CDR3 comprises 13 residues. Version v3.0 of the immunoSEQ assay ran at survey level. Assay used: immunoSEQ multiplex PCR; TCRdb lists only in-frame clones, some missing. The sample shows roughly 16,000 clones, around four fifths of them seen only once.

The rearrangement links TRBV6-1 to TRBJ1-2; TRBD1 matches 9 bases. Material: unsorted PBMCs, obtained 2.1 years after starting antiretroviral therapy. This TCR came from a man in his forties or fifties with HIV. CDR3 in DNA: TGTGCCAGCACTTCAGACAGGGGGTATGGCTACACCTTC. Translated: CASTSDRGYGYTF.